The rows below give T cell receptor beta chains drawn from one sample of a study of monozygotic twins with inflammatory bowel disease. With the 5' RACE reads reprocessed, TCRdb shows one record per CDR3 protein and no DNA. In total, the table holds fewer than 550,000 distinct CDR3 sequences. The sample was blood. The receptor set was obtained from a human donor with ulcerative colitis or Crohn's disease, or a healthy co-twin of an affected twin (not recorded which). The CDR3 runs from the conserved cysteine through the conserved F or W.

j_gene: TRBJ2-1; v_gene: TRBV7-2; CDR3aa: CASSSHGVEQFF
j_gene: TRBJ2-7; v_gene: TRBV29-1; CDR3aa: CSVLLAGGGNYEQYF
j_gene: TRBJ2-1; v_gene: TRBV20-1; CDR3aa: CRGRQGGGNEQFF
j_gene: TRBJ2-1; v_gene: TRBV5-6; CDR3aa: CASSLILGIGSYNEQFF
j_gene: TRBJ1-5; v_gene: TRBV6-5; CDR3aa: CASSYEGGRNQPQHF
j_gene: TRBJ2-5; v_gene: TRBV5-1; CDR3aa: CASSLGQAYQETQYF
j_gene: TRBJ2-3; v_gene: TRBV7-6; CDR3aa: CASSPRLSAGIADTQYF
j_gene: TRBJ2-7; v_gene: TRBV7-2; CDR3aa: CASRENSYEQYF
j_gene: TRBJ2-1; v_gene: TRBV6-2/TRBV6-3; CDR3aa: CASSSPTTLAGNNEQFF
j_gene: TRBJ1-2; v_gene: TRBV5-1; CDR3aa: CASSRDRVNGYTF
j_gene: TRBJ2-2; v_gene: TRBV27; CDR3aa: CASTGTGSLNTGELFF
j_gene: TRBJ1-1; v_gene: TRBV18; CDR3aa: CASSPAGSNTEAFF
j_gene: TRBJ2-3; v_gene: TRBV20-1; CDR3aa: CSASRGGSTDTQYF
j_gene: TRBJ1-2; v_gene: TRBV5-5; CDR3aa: CASSLERERYGYTF
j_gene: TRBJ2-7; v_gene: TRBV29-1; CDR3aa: CSVSGTSGRNEQYF
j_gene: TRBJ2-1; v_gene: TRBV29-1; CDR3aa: CSVEYSMRGNQQFF
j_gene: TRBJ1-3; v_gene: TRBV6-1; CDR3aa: CASSPQGIGGNTIYF
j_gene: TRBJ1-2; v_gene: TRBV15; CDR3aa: CATSRDSGATTGGYTF
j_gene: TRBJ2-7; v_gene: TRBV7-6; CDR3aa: CASSSSPTGSYEQYF
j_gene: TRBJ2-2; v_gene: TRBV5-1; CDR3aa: CASSSEGTGELFF
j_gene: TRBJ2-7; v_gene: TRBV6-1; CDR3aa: CASTPGLGAGVGEQYF
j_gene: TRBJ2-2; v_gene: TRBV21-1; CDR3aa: CASSKGDRTTGELFF
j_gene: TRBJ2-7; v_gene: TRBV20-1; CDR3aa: CSGRRGQGSYEQYF
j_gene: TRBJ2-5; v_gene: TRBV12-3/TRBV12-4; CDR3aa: CASSRTGGGETQYF
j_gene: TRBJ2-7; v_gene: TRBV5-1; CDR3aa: CASRRSSYEQYF
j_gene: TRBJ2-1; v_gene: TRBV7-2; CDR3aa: CASSLQGQQFF
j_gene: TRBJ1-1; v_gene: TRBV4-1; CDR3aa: CASSQDGGYTEAFF